The subject of this entry is one T cell receptor (beta chain). Its antigen is still unknown. V gave up 6 bases and J gave up 4 bases; unmatched junction bases: 12. The germline gives CDR1 SGHRS, CDR2 YFSETQ. This CDR3 contains 16 residues. These data originate in a study of T cells in localized non-small cell lung cancer. Study-wide findings and caveats: The greatest T cell clonality was found in uninvolved adjacent lung (higher than in tumor).

This table comes from immunoSEQ multiplex PCR, and its TCRdb copy is limited to in-frame clones, with some not included. This table has around 2,000 clones, 15% to 20% appearing once. Sample: normal lung tissue next to the tumor, taken before any cancer treatment. The origin of this receptor is a male donor aged 60 or older with stage I non-small cell lung cancer. The chain is built from TRBV5-1 and TRBJ2-2, with 7 positions matching TRBD1. The CDR3 loop reads CASNFGTRQGTGELFF. As DNA, the CDR3 is TGCGCCAGCAATTTTGGGACAAGACAGGGCACCGGGGAGCTGTTTTTT.